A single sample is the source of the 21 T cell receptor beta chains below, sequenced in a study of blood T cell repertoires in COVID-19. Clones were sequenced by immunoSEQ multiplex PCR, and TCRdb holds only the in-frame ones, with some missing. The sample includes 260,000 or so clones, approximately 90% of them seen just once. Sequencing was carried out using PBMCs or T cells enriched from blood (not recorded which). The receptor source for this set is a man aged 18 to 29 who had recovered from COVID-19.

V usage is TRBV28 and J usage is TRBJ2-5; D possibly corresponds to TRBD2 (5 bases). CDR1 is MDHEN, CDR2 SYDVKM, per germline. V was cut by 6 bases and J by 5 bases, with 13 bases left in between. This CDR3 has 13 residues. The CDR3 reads CASRLRRVETQYF. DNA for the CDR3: TGTGCCAGCAGATTAAGGCGGGTGGAGACCCAGTACTTC.

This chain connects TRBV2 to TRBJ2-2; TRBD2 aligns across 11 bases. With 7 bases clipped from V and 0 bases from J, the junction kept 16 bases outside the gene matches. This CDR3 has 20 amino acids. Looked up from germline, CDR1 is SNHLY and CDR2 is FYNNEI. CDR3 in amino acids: CASNLEGGSGGAANTGELFF. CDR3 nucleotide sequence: TGTGCCAGCAACTTGGAGGGTGGTAGCGGGGGGGCCGCGAACACCGGGGAGCTGTTTTTT.

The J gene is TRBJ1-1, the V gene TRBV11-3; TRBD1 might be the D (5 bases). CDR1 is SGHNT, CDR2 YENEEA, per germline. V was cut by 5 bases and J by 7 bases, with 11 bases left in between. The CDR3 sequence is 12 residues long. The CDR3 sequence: CASSRRGGEAFF. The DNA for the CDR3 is TGTGCCAGCAGCCGCCGGGGGGGTGAAGCTTTCTTT.

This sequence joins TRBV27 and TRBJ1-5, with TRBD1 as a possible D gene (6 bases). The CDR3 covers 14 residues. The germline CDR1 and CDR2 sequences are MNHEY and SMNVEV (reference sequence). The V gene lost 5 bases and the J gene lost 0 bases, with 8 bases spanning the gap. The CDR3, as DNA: TGTGCCAGCAGTCTGACAGGTAGCAATCAGCCCCAGCATTTT. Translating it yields CASSLTGSNQPQHF.

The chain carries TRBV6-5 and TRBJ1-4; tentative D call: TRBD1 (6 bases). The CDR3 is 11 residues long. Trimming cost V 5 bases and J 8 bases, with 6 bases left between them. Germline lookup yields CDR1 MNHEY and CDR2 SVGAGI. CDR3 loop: CASSTGEKLFF. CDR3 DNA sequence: TGTGCCAGCAGTACAGGGGAAAAACTGTTTTTT.

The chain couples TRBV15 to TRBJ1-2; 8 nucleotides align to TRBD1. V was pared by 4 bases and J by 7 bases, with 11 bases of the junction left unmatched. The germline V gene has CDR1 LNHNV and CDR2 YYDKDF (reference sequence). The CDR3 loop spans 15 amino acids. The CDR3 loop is CATSKLETGASGYTF. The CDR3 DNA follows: TGTGCCACCAGCAAACTCGAGACAGGGGCTAGTGGCTACACCTTC.

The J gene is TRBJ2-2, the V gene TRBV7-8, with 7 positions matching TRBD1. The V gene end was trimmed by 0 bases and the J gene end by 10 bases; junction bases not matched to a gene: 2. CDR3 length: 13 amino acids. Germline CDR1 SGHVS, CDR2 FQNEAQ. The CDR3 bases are TGTGCCAGCAGCTTAGCGAGGGGGCTGGAGCTGTTTTTT. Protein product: CASSLARGLELFF.

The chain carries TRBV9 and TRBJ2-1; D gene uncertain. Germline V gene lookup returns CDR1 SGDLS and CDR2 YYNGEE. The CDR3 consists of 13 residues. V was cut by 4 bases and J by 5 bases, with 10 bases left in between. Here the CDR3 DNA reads TGTGCCAGCAGCCTTCAACTGGACAATGAGCAGTTCTTC. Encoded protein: CASSLQLDNEQFF.

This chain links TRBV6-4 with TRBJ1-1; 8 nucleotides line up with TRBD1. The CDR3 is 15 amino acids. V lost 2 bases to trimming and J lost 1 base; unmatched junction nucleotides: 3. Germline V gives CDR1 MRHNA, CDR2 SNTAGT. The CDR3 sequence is CASSDQGTGNTEAFF. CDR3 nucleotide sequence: TGTGCCAGCAGTGACCAAGGGACAGGGAACACTGAAGCTTTCTTT.

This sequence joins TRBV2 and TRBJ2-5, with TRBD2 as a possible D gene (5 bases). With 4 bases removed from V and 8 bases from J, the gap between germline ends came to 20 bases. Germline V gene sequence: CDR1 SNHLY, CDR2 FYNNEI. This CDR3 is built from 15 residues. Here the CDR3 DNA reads TGTGCCAGCAGTGCCCAAACATGGGAGTTTTTAACCCAGTACTTC. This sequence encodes CASSAQTWEFLTQYF.

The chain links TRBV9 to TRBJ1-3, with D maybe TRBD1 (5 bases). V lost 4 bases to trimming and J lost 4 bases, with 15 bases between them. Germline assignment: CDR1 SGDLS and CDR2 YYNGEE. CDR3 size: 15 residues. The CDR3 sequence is CASSPSQGGGNTIYF. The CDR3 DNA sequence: TGTGCCAGCAGCCCCTCTCAGGGAGGCGGAAACACCATATATTTT. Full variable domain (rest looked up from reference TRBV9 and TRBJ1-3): DSGVTQTPKHLITATGQRVTLRCSPRSGDLSVYWYQQSLDQGLQFLIQYYNGEERAKGNILERFSAQQFPDLHSELNLSSLELGDSALYFCASSPSQGGGNTIYFGEGSWLTVV.

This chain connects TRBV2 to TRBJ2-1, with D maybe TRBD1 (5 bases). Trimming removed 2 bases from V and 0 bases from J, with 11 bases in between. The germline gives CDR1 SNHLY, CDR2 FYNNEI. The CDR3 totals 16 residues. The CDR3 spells CASSEQGPSSYNEQFF. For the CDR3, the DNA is TGTGCCAGCAGTGAACAGGGTCCCAGCTCCTACAATGAGCAGTTCTTC.

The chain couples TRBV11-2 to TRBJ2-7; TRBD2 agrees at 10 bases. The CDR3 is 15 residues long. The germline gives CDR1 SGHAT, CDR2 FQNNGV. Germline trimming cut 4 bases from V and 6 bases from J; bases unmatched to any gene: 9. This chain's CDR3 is CASSSYLAGVSEQYF. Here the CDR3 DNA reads TGTGCCAGCAGCTCCTACCTAGCGGGGGTAAGCGAGCAGTACTTC.

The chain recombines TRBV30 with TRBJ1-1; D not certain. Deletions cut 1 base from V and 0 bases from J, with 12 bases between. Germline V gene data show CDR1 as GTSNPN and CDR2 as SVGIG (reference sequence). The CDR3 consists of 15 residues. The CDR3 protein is CAWSGKTDMNTEAFF. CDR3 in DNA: TGTGCCTGGAGTGGCAAAACAGACATGAACACTGAAGCTTTCTTT.

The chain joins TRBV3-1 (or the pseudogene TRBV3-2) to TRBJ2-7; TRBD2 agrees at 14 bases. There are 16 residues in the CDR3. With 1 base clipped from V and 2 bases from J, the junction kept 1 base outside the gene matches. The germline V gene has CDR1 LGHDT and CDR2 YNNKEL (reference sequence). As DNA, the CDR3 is TGTGCCAGCAGCCAAGGACTAGCGGGAGGGGCCTACGAGCAGTACTTC. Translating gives CASSQGLAGGAYEQYF.

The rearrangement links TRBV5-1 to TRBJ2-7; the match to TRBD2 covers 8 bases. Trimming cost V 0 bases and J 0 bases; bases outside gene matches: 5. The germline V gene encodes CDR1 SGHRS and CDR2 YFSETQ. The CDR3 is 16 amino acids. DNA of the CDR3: TGCGCCAGCAGCTTGGGGTCTAGCGGGTTCTCCTACGAGCAGTACTTC. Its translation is CASSLGSSGFSYEQYF.

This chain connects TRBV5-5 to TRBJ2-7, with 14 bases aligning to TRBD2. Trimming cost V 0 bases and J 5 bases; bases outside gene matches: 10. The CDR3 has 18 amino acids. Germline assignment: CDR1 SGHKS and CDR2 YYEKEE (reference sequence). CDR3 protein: CASSLADGLAGGVHEQYF. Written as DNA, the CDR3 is TGTGCCAGCAGCTTGGCCGACGGACTAGCGGGAGGTGTCCACGAGCAGTACTTC.

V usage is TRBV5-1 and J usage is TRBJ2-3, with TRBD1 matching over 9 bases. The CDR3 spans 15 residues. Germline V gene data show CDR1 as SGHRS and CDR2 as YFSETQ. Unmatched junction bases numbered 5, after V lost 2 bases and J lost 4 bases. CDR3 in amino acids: CASSLGDRVADTQYF. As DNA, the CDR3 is TGCGCCAGCAGCTTAGGGGACAGGGTCGCAGATACGCAGTATTTT.

As DNA, the CDR3 is TGTGCCAGCAGCTTCGAGTTGAATGGCTACACCTTC. Residues: CASSFELNGYTF. This chain joins TRBV7-9 and TRBJ1-2; D uncertain. Germline V gene sequence: CDR1 SEHNR, CDR2 FQNEAQ (reference sequence). The CDR3 contains 12 residues. V lost 3 bases, J lost 6 bases, and 8 bases lay in between.

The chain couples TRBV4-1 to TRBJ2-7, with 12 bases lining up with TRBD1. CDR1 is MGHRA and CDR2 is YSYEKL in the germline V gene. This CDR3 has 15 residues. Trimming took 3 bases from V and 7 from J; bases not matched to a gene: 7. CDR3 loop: CASSHRGQGAREQYF. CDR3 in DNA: TGCGCCAGCAGCCATCGGGGACAGGGGGCGAGGGAGCAGTACTTC.

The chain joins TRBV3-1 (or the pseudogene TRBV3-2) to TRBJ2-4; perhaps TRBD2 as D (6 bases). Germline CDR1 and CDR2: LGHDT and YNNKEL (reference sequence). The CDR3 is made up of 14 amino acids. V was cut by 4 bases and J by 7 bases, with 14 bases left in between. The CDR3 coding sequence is TGTGCCAGCAGCCCAGCCGCTCGGGGGAACATTCAGTACTTC. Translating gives CASSPAARGNIQYF.